This T cell receptor beta chain was identified in a study of T cell responses to AZD1222 COVID-19 vaccine. Profiled with immunoSEQ multiplex PCR; TCRdb holds only in-frame clones, not every one. The table records under 200,000 clones, around nine tenths of them present only once. The V gene's germline CDR1 is SGHAT and CDR2 FQNNGV. The length of the CDR3 is 18 residues. V lost 5 bases, J lost 2 bases, and 25 bases lay in between. The chain is built from TRBV11-2 and TRBJ2-7; possible D gene TRBD1, 6 bases. Material: peripheral blood, obtained 28 days after the second dose of the MenACWY control vaccine. The source is an adult who received the MenACWY meningococcal vaccine as a control. CDR3 nucleotides: TGTGCCAGCAGCCCCCGTTATGAGTGGGGGCAGACGACCTACGAGCAGTACTTC. This encodes CASSPRYEWGQTTYEQYF.